This note documents a single TCR beta chain sequence. This record comes from a study of STAT5B mutations in CD4+ large granular lymphocyte leukemia. TCRdb keeps only in-frame clones here, not all; method: immunoSEQ multiplex PCR. The sample records some 35,000 clones, 69% being singletons. Trimming took off 2 bases at V and 8 bases at J, with 20 bases between the two ends. CDR1 and CDR2 (germline): LGHNA, YNFKEQ. This CDR3 comprises 16 residues. The sample consisted of CD4+ T cells from blood buffy coats. This TCR derives from a human donor in good health. The chain uses TRBV4-2 and TRBJ2-3, with a weak D call TRBD2 (6 bases). The CDR3 loop reads CASSQRVRTTVGTQYF. Here the CDR3 DNA reads TGTGCCAGCAGCCAACGGGTTCGGACTACCGTGGGTACGCAGTATTTT.